The clone carrying this TCR beta chain came up a few times. Its antigen is still unknown. The CDR3 is made up of 16 amino acids. The V and J ends lost 1 base and 0 bases respectively, with 10 bases between them. Germline V lookup: CDR1 SGHDN, CDR2 FVKESK. This sample is drawn from a study of T-cell memory formation after mild COVID-19. Study as a whole: TCR clusters showed largely donor specificity.

Via MiXCR, TCRdb re-called the 5' RACE reads, giving one row per CDR3 protein. In the table there are a few hundred thousand distinct CDR3 sequences, more than 20% of which are singletons. General observations from the study: A second wave expanding day 15 to 37 was CD4+-biased; contracting clones were balanced.

The sequencing input was PBMCs or a T cell subset sorted from them (not recorded which). The clonotype was recovered from an adult woman who had mild COVID-19 (a few samples of this study predate the infection). Cell type and time point are not known. The rearrangement uses TRBV14 and TRBJ2-4; tentatively, D is TRBD2 (6 bases). As DNA, the CDR3 is TGTGCCAGCAGCCAAGGGAGGGGAACAGCCAAAAACATTCAGTACTTC. Translating it yields CASSQGRGTAKNIQYF.